What follows are 8 T cell receptor beta chains derived from one specimen sequenced in a study of T cell responses to AZD1222 COVID-19 vaccine. Sequenced by immunoSEQ multiplex PCR; TCRdb stores in-frame clones only, minus some. Among 130,000 or so clones listed, over 75% were seen once. Here the sequenced sample was peripheral blood, taken 28 days after the second dose of the MenACWY control vaccine. These receptors originate from an adult who received the MenACWY meningococcal vaccine as a control.

V and J are TRBV28 and TRBJ2-7; 7 bases agree with TRBD1. The CDR3 runs 18 residues. Germline loops: CDR1 MDHEN, CDR2 SYDVKM. With V trimmed by 2 bases and J by 5 bases, 18 bases remained unmatched. DNA for the CDR3: TGTGCCAGCAGTTTACAGAGGTGGGGCAGGGGGAGAGTCCACGAGCAGTACGTC. Translating it yields CASSLQRWGRGRVHEQYV.

The gene calls are TRBV30 and TRBJ1-1; TRBD1 matches at 7 bases. The CDR3 is 15 residues long. The germline CDR1 and CDR2 sequences are GTSNPN and SVGIG (reference sequence). J gave up 1 base and V 5 bases, and 10 bases lay outside the gene matches. CDR3 in DNA: TGTGCCTGGTCCCGGGACAGCCTGAGGAACACTGAAGCTTTCTTT. Translating it yields CAWSRDSLRNTEAFF.

The rearrangement uses TRBV3-1 (or the pseudogene TRBV3-2) and TRBJ2-2; D might be TRBD1 (7 bases). CDR1 and CDR2 from the germline V gene are LGHDT and YNNKEL (reference sequence). The ends were cut back, 0 bases at V and 5 bases at J, with 10 bases in the middle. The CDR3 is 15 residues long. CDR3 amino acids: CASSQDQGGTGELFF. In nucleotides, the CDR3 is TGTGCCAGCAGCCAAGATCAGGGGGGAACCGGGGAGCTGTTTTTT.

This clone was found a few times. The CDR3 sequence: CASGLDQLAGVYEQYF. CDR3 nucleotides: TGTGCTAGTGGTTTGGACCAACTAGCGGGAGTGTACGAGCAGTACTTC. The V call is TRBV12-5, the J call TRBJ2-7; 11 bases line up with TRBD2. Trimming at V came to 1 base and at J to 4 bases, leaving 6 bases not matched to a gene. This CDR3 is built from 16 residues. CDR1 LGHNT and CDR2 FRNRAP come from the germline V gene.

The chain combines TRBV5-1 with TRBJ2-1; possibly TRBD1 for D (6 bases). V lost 5 bases to trimming and J lost 5 bases, with 20 bases between them. Germline V gene data show CDR1 as SGHRS and CDR2 as YFSETQ. CDR3 length: 16 residues. DNA of the CDR3: TGCGCCAGCAGGGTCGGGGCAGGGGATCATGACAATGAGCAGTTCTTC. Protein sequence: CASRVGAGDHDNEQFF.

The CDR3 is CAWTLGRQGAGEAFF. CDR3 coding DNA: TGTGCCTGGACCCTCGGTAGGCAGGGGGCTGGTGAAGCTTTCTTT. The chain carries TRBV30 and TRBJ1-1; 8 nucleotides agree with TRBD1. The germline CDR1 and CDR2 sequences are GTSNPN and SVGIG (reference sequence). Trimming at V came to 4 bases and at J to 7 bases, leaving 14 bases not matched to a gene. The CDR3 totals 15 residues.

The chain is built from TRBV5-6 and TRBJ1-5; D is undetermined. The V end lost 0 bases, the J end lost 4 bases, and 11 bases lay between the germline ends. The CDR3 has 15 residues. The germline gives CDR1 SGHDT, CDR2 YYEEEE. The CDR3 DNA reads TGTGCCAGCAGCTTGGCCGGCGTCCCGAATCAGCCCCAGCATTTT. Its protein product is CASSLAGVPNQPQHF.

This clone was seen repeatedly, ten times or more. The chain joins TRBV20-1 to TRBJ1-2, with TRBD1 as a possible D gene (5 bases). Trimming took off 6 bases at V and 4 bases at J, with 6 bases between the two ends. CDR1 DFQATT and CDR2 SNEGSKA come from the germline V gene (reference sequence). CDR3 length equals 10 residues. CDR3 in amino acids: CSAGVYGYTF. CDR3 DNA sequence: TGCAGTGCGGGGGTCTATGGCTACACCTTC.